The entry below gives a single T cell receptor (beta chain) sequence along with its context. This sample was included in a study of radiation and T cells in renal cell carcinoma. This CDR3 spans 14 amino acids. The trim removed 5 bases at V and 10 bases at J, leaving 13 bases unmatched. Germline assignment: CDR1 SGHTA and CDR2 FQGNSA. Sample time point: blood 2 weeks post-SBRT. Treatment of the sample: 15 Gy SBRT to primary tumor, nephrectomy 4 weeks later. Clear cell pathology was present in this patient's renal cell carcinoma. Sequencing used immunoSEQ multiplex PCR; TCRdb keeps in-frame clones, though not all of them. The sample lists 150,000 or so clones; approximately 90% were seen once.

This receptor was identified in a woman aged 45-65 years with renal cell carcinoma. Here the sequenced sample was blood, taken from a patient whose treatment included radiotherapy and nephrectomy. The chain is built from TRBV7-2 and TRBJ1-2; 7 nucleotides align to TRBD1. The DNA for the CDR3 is TGTGCCAGCAGCCCACAATCGAGAGGGGGCCCCTACACCTTC. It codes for CASSPQSRGGPYTF.